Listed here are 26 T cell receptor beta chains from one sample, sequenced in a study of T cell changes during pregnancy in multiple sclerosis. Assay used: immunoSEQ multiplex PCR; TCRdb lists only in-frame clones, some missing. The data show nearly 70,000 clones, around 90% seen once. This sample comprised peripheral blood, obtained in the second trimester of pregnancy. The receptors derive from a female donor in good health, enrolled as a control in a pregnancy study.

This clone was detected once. Here the CDR3 reads CASSQTGNTEAFF. CDR3 coding DNA: TGTGCCAGCAGCCAAACAGGGAACACTGAAGCTTTCTTT. The chain combines TRBV4-2 with TRBJ1-1, with D possibly TRBD1 on 5 matching bases. V was trimmed by 2 bases and J by 1 base, leaving 5 bases between them. Germline assignment: CDR1 LGHNA and CDR2 YNFKEQ. The CDR3 runs to 13 residues.

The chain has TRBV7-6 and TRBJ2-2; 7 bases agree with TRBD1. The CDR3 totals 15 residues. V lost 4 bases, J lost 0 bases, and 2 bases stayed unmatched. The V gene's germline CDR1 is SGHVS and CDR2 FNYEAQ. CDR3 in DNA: TGTGCCAGCAGCTCGACAGGGACGAACACCGGGGAGCTGTTTTTT. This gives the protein CASSSTGTNTGELFF.

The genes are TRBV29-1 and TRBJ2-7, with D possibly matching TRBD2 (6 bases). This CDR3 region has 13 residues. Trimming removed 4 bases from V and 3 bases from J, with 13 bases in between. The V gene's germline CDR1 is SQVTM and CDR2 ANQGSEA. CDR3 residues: CSVVGGGGYEQYF. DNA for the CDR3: TGCAGCGTTGTCGGGGGTGGGGGCTACGAGCAGTACTTC.

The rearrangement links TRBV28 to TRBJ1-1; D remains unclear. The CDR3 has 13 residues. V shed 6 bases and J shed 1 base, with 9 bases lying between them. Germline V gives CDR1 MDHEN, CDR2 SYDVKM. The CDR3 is CASRSTENTEAFF. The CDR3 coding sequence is TGTGCCAGCAGGTCCACAGAGAACACTGAAGCTTTCTTT.

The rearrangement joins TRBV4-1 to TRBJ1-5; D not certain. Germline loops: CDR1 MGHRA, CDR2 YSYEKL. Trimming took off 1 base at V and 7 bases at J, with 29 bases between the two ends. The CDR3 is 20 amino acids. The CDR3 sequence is CASSQAPRGRHRFDRQPQHF. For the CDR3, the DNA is TGCGCCAGCAGCCAAGCCCCGCGGGGAAGGCACCGGTTTGATAGACAGCCCCAGCATTTT.

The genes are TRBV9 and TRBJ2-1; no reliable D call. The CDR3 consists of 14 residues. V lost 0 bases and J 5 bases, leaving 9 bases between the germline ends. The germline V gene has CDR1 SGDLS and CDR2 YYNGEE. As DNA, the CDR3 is TGTGCCAGCAGCGTAGGGGCTGTGAACAATGAGCAGTTCTTC. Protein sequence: CASSVGAVNNEQFF.

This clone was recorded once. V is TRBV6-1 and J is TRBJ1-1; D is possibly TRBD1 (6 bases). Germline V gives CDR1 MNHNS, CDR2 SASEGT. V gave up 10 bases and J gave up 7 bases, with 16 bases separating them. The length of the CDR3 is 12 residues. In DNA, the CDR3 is TGTGCCACCCTACAGGGCAGGGGTGAAGCTTTCTTT. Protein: CATLQGRGEAFF.

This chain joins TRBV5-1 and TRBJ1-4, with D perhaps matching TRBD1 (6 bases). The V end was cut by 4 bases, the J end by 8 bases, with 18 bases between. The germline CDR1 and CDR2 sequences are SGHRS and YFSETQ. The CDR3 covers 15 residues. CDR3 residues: CASSPLGQGIEKLFF. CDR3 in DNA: TGCGCCAGCAGCCCCTTAGGTCAGGGGATCGAAAAACTGTTTTTT. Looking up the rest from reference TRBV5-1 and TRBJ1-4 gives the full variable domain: KAGVTQTPRYLIKTRGQQVTLSCSPISGHRSVSWYQQTPGQGLQFLFEYFSETQRNKGNFPGRFSGRQFSNSRSEMNVSTLELGDSALYLCASSPLGQGIEKLFFGSGTQLSVL.

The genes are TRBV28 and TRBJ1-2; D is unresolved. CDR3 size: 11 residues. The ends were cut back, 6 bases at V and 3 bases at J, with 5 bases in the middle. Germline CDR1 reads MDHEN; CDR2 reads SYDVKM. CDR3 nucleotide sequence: TGTGCCAGCAGGAGGGACTATGGCTACACCTTC. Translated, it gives CASRRDYGYTF.

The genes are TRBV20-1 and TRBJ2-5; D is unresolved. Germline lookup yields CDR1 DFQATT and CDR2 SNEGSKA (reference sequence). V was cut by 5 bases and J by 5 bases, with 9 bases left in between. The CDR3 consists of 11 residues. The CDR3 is CSAAVGETQYF. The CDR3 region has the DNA TGCAGTGCTGCAGTCGGGGAGACCCAGTACTTC.

In nucleotides, the CDR3 is TGTGCCAGTAGTACGGGAGGGGCAGATACGCAGTATTTT. Protein sequence: CASSTGGADTQYF. This rearrangement joins TRBV19 to TRBJ2-3; 8 bases fit TRBD2. This CDR3 has 13 residues. V was pared by 4 bases and J by 4 bases, with 1 base of the junction left unmatched. Germline V gives CDR1 LNHDA, CDR2 SQIVND (reference sequence).

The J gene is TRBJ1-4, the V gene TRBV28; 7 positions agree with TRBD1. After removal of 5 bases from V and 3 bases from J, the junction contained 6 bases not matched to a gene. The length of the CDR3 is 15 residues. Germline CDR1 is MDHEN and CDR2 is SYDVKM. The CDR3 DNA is TGTGCCAGCAGTCCATCAGGGGGACCTAATGAAAAACTGTTTTTT. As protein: CASSPSGGPNEKLFF. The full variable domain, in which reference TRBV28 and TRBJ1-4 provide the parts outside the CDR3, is DVKVTQSSRYLVKRTGEKVFLECVQDMDHENMFWYRQDPGLGLRLIYFSYDVKMKEKGDIPEGYSVSREKKERFSLILESASTNQTSMYLCASSPSGGPNEKLFFGSGTQLSVL.

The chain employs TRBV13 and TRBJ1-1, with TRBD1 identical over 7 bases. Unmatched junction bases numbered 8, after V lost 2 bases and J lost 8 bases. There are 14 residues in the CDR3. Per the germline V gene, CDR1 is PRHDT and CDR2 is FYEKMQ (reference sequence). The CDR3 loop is CASSLFSGTEEAFF. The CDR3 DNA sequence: TGTGCCAGCAGCTTATTCTCAGGGACAGAAGAAGCTTTCTTT.

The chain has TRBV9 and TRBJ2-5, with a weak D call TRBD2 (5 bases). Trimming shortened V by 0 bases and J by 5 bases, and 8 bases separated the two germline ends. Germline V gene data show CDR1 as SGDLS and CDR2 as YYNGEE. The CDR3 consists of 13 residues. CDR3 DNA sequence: TGTGCCAGCAGCGTAGCGGGATTGGAGACCCAGTACTTC. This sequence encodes CASSVAGLETQYF.

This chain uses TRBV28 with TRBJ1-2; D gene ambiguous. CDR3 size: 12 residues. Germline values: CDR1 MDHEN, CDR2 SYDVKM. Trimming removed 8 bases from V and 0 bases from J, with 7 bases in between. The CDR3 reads CASYQTNYGYTF. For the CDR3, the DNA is TGTGCCAGCTATCAGACTAACTATGGCTACACCTTC.

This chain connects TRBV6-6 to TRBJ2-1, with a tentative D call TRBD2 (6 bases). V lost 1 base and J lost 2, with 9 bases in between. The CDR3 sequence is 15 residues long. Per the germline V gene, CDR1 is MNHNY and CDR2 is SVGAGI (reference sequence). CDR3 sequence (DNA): TGTGCCAGCAGTTACTTAGCGGAAACCTACAATGAGCAGTTCTTC. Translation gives CASSYLAETYNEQFF.

The CDR3 is CASSLSSRGSYGYTF. The CDR3 region has the DNA TGTGCCAGCAGTTTATCGAGTCGGGGAAGCTATGGCTACACCTTC. The chain couples TRBV27 to TRBJ1-2, with D hard to call. The CDR3 consists of 15 residues. Per germline, CDR1 MNHEY and CDR2 SMNVEV (reference sequence). The V and J ends lost 0 bases and 4 bases respectively, with 12 bases between them.

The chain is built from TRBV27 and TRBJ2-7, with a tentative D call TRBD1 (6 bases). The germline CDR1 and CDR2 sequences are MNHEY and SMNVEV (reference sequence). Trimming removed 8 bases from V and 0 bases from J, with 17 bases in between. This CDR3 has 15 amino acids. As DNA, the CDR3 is TGTGCCAGCGGCCTGATAGGGGGTCCCTCCTACGAGCAGTACTTC. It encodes CASGLIGGPSYEQYF.

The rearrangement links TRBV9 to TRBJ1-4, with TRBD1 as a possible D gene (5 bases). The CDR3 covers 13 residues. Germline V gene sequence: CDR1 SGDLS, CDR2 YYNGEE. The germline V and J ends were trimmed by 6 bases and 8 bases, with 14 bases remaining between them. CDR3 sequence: CASTAQGGEKLFF. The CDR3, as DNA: TGTGCCAGCACCGCCCAGGGAGGGGAAAAACTGTTTTTT.

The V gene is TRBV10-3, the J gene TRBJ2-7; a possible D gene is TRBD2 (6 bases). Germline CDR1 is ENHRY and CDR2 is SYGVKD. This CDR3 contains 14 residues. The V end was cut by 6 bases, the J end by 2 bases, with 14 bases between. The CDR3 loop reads CAIRGLAPTYEQYF. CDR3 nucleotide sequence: TGTGCCATCAGGGGACTGGCGCCTACCTACGAGCAGTACTTC.

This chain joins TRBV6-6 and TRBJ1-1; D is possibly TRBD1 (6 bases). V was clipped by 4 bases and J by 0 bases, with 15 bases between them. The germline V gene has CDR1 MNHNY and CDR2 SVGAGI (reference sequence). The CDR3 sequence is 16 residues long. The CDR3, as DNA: TGTGCCAGCAGTTTGGGACACCGGATATTGAACACTGAAGCTTTCTTT. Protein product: CASSLGHRILNTEAFF.

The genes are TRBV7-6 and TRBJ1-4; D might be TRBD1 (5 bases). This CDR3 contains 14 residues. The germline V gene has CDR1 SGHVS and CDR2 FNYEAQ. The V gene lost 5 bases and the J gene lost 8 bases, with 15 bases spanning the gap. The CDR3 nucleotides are TGTGCCAGCAGCGCCGGGCCGGAGGGGGAAAAACTGTTTTTT. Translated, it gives CASSAGPEGEKLFF. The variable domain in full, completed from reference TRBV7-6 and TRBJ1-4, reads GAGVSQSPRYKVTKRGQDVALRCDPISGHVSLYWYRQALGQGPEFLTYFNYEAQQDKSGLPNDRFSAERPEGSISTLTIQRTEQRDSAMYRCASSAGPEGEKLFFGSGTQLSVL.

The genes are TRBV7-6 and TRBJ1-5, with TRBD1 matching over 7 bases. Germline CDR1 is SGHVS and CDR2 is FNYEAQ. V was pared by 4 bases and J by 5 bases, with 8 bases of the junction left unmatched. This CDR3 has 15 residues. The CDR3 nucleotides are TGTGCCAGCAGCTCGTCCTGGGACAGTGATCAGCCCCAGCATTTT. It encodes CASSSSWDSDQPQHF.

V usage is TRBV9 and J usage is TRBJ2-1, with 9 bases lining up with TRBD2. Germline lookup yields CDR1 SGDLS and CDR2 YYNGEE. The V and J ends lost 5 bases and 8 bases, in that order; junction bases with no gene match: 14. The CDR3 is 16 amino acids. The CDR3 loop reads CASSEGTSRGLDEQFF. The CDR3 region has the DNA TGTGCCAGCAGTGAGGGGACTAGCAGGGGTTTGGATGAGCAGTTCTTC.

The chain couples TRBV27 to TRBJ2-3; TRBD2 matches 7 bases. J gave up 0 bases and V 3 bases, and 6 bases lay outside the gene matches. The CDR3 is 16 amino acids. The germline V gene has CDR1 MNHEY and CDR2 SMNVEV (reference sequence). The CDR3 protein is CASSFSLAASTDTQYF. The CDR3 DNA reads TGTGCCAGCAGTTTCTCTCTAGCGGCTAGCACAGATACGCAGTATTTT.

The CDR3 protein is CASSPLAGAYNEQFF. The CDR3 DNA is TGTGCCAGCAGCCCTTTAGCGGGAGCTTACAATGAGCAGTTCTTC. This chain connects TRBV7-9 to TRBJ2-1; 9 nucleotides align to TRBD2. CDR1 and CDR2 (germline): SEHNR, FQNEAQ (reference sequence). This CDR3 region has 15 residues. The trim removed 5 bases at V and 4 bases at J, leaving 6 bases unmatched.